These 25 T cell receptor beta chains share one sample of origin, sequenced in a study of shared clonotypes between healthy human individuals. Libraries were prepared by immunoSEQ multiplex PCR; TCRdb keeps only in-frame clonotypes and omits some of them. The sample lists around 2.5 million clones, 93% occurring once. Source material: naive CD4+ T cells from PBMCs. Subset described: CD45RA+ positively selected. The receptors shown here come from a man aged 18 to 30 in good health. Some clones in this sample may be carry-over from other donors' samples.

V usage is TRBV5-1 and J usage is TRBJ2-5; a possible D gene is TRBD1 (5 bases). The CDR3 loop spans 16 amino acids. CDR1 is SGHRS, CDR2 YFSETQ, per germline. The V and J ends lost 0 bases and 1 base respectively, with 13 bases between them. CDR3 sequence (DNA): TGCGCCAGCAGCTTGGCCGTAGGGGCTATCCAAGAGACCCAGTACTTC. Amino acids: CASSLAVGAIQETQYF.

CDR3 coding DNA: TGCGCCAGCAGCAGTTCGACTAGCGTCTACAATGAGCAGTTCTTC. Its protein is CASSSSTSVYNEQFF. The chain recombines TRBV5-1 with TRBJ2-1, with 8 bases fitting TRBD2. The CDR3 covers 15 residues. V shed 4 bases and J 3 bases; nucleotides not matched to a gene: 6. In germline, CDR1 is SGHRS, CDR2 YFSETQ.

This rearrangement joins TRBV27 to TRBJ1-4; D is unresolved. Trimming removed 8 bases at V and 0 bases at J, with 19 bases between. The CDR3 runs 17 residues. Germline V lookup: CDR1 MNHEY, CDR2 SMNVEV (reference sequence). The CDR3 bases are TGTGCCAGCTGCCGCAGGTTTGGGCAGGCAACTAATGAAAAACTGTTTTTT. This sequence encodes CASCRRFGQATNEKLFF.

CDR3 DNA sequence: TGTGCCAGCAGTTTAGGCGGGAGGAAAGAGACCCAGTACTTC. Its protein product is CASSLGGRKETQYF. The chain joins TRBV28 to TRBJ2-5, with TRBD2 matching 8 bases. Trimming cost V 2 bases and J 3 bases; bases outside gene matches: 2. Germline V gene sequence: CDR1 MDHEN, CDR2 SYDVKM. The CDR3 has 14 residues.

As for this clone: Within the sample, other DNA sequences also encode this same CDR3. The chain has TRBV6-5 and TRBJ2-2; 9 positions agree with TRBD2. The CDR3 runs 14 residues. V was pared by 6 bases and J by 4 bases, with 3 bases of the junction left unmatched. CDR1 and CDR2 (germline): MNHEY, SVGAGI. The CDR3 reads CASSRGLATGELFF. The CDR3 coding sequence is TGTGCCAGCAGCCGGGGACTAGCCACCGGGGAGCTGTTTTTT.

This chain uses TRBV6-5 with TRBJ2-5; D might be TRBD1 (6 bases). The germline V gene encodes CDR1 MNHEY and CDR2 SVGAGI. The CDR3 covers 13 residues. V was pared by 6 bases and J by 2 bases, with 10 bases between. Here the CDR3 DNA reads TGTGCCAGCAGAAGGGACAAGCAAGAGACCCAGTACTTC. It is translated as CASRRDKQETQYF.

The V gene is TRBV5-1, the J gene TRBJ2-2; D is undetermined. V was pared by 4 bases and J by 5 bases, with 12 bases between. The length of the CDR3 is 14 residues. Germline V gene data show CDR1 as SGHRS and CDR2 as YFSETQ. CDR3 sequence reads: CASSPALRTGELFF. CDR3 bases: TGCGCCAGCAGCCCGGCTCTCAGGACCGGGGAGCTGTTTTTT.

V and J are TRBV11-3 and TRBJ2-2, with D maybe TRBD2 (5 bases). The V gene lost 0 bases and the J gene lost 6 bases, with 14 bases spanning the gap. This CDR3 comprises 16 residues. In germline, CDR1 is SGHNT, CDR2 YENEEA. CDR3 DNA: TGTGCCAGCAGCTTAGATACGCGGGTTCAATCCGGGGAGCTGTTTTTT. It codes for CASSLDTRVQSGELFF.

The genes are TRBV5-4 and TRBJ2-7; 9 positions agree with TRBD1. Germline CDR1 is SGHNT and CDR2 is YYREEE (reference sequence). The CDR3 runs to 15 residues. V shed 0 bases and J 7 bases; nucleotides not matched to a gene: 8. The CDR3 bases are TGTGCCAGCAGCTTGGTTGGACAGGGGCTAGGGGAGCAGTACTTC. Its translation: CASSLVGQGLGEQYF.

The V call is TRBV18, the J call TRBJ1-3, with unresolved D. From germline, CDR1 is KGHSH and CDR2 LQKENI. This CDR3 contains 15 residues. Trimming took 6 bases from V and 0 from J, leaving 12 bases between them. CDR3 in amino acids: CASSPTRGSGNTIYF. CDR3 DNA: TGTGCCAGCTCCCCCACCCGGGGCTCTGGAAACACCATATATTTT.

Worth noting for this clone: Additional DNA sequences in this sample encode the identical CDR3. The chain has TRBV5-1 and TRBJ1-4; D uncertain. The germline CDR1 and CDR2 sequences are SGHRS and YFSETQ. This CDR3 spans 14 amino acids. Deletions cut 0 bases from V and 7 bases from J, with 10 bases between. CDR3 amino acids: CASSLEGWGEKLFF. In nucleotides, the CDR3 is TGCGCCAGCAGCTTGGAAGGTTGGGGTGAAAAACTGTTTTTT.

This clone was observed a single time. V and J are TRBV18 and TRBJ2-1; tentatively, D is TRBD1 or TRBD2 (5 bases each). The germline CDR1 and CDR2 sequences are KGHSH and LQKENI. The CDR3 is 16 residues long. The CDR3 DNA reads TGTGCGACCGGGACCTCCTTTATAAGCGCCTACAATGAGCAGTTCTTC. It translates to CATGTSFISAYNEQFF.

The rearrangement joins TRBV5-1 to TRBJ1-3; D ambiguous. V lost 0 bases and J 3 bases, leaving 7 bases between the germline ends. CDR1 SGHRS and CDR2 YFSETQ come from the germline V gene. The CDR3 has 14 amino acids. CDR3 sequence: CASSLGVHGNTIYF. The CDR3 DNA sequence: TGCGCCAGCAGCTTGGGGGTCCATGGAAACACCATATATTTT. The full variable domain, in which reference TRBV5-1 and TRBJ1-3 provide the parts outside the CDR3, is KAGVTQTPRYLIKTRGQQVTLSCSPISGHRSVSWYQQTPGQGLQFLFEYFSETQRNKGNFPGRFSGRQFSNSRSEMNVSTLELGDSALYLCASSLGVHGNTIYFGEGSWLTVV.

J is TRBJ1-2 and V is TRBV30; D is possibly TRBD1 (5 bases). Germline loops: CDR1 GTSNPN, CDR2 SVGIG (reference sequence). The CDR3 extends over 13 amino acids. Trimming cost V 3 bases and J 4 bases, with 12 bases left between them. The CDR3 reads CAWSRGDGYGYTF. The CDR3 nucleotides read TGTGCCTGGAGCCGGGGGGACGGCTATGGCTACACCTTC.

The rearrangement joins TRBV30 to TRBJ1-1; a weak D match, TRBD1 (6 bases). The germline V gene encodes CDR1 GTSNPN and CDR2 SVGIG (reference sequence). The CDR3 spans 14 residues. The V end was cut by 4 bases, the J end by 4 bases, with 16 bases between. The CDR3 nucleotides are TGTGCCTGGACCCGGGGGGGCCGATCCACTGAAGCTTTCTTT. Translated, it gives CAWTRGGRSTEAFF.

This sequence joins TRBV7-9 and TRBJ1-3; weak D call: TRBD1 (5 bases). CDR3 length: 16 amino acids. The V end was cut by 5 bases, the J end by 2 bases, with 16 bases between. CDR1 and CDR2 from the germline V gene are SEHNR and FQNEAQ (reference sequence). The CDR3 DNA reads TGTGCCAGCAGCACCTTCCGCGGGGGGACTGGAAACACCATATATTTT. This encodes CASSTFRGGTGNTIYF.

This chain links TRBV5-6 with TRBJ2-1; maybe TRBD2 (6 bases). There are 16 residues in the CDR3. Trimming shortened V by 3 bases and J by 0 bases, and 13 bases separated the two germline ends. Germline V gene sequence: CDR1 SGHDT, CDR2 YYEEEE. The CDR3 bases are TGTGCCAGCAGCTGGAGGGGAACTAGCTCCTACAATGAGCAGTTCTTC. Translation gives CASSWRGTSSYNEQFF.

The V and J genes are TRBV30 and TRBJ1-2, with a weak D call TRBD1 (6 bases). The V end was cut by 4 bases, the J end by 0 bases, with 18 bases between. This CDR3 comprises 16 residues. Germline V lookup: CDR1 GTSNPN, CDR2 SVGIG (reference sequence). The CDR3: CAWMGGLVKANYGYTF. The CDR3 DNA sequence: TGTGCCTGGATGGGGGGGCTCGTAAAAGCTAACTATGGCTACACCTTC. Combining the CDR3 with reference TRBV30 and TRBJ1-2 gives the whole variable domain SQTIHQWPATLVQPVGSPLSLECTVEGTSNPNLYWYRQAAGRGLQLLFYSVGIGQISSEVPQNLSASRPQDRQFILSSKKLLLSDSGFYLCAWMGGLVKANYGYTFGSGTRLTVV.

The chain combines TRBV6-5 with TRBJ2-2, with 7 bases aligning to TRBD2. V shed 2 bases, J shed 5 bases, and the junction held 5 bases outside the gene matches. Germline-derived CDR1 and CDR2 are MNHEY and SVGAGI. This CDR3 comprises 15 residues. DNA of the CDR3: TGTGCCAGCAGTTACGGGCTAGCGGTGACCGGGGAGCTGTTTTTT. Its protein is CASSYGLAVTGELFF.

V is TRBV9 and J is TRBJ2-3; TRBD1 might be the D (6 bases). Germline V gives CDR1 SGDLS, CDR2 YYNGEE. Trimming left V 6 bases short and J 5 bases short, with 13 bases between. CDR3 size: 13 residues. CDR3 residues: CASNRRDKDTQYF. The CDR3 DNA sequence: TGTGCCAGCAACCGCCGGGACAAAGATACGCAGTATTTT.

The chain recombines TRBV15 with TRBJ1-2, with D tentatively TRBD1 (5 bases). This CDR3 is 14 amino acids long. Germline V gives CDR1 LNHNV, CDR2 YYDKDF (reference sequence). The V and J ends lost 5 bases and 9 bases respectively, with 19 bases between them. The CDR3 is CATSGTGRPGSYTF. The CDR3, as DNA: TGTGCCACCAGCGGAACAGGACGGCCTGGGAGCTACACCTTC. Full variable domain (remainder filled in from reference TRBV15 and TRBJ1-2): DAMVIQNPRYQVTQFGKPVTLSCSQTLNHNVMYWYQQKSSQAPKLLFHYYDKDFNNEADTPDNFQSRRPNTSFCFLDIRSPGLGDTAMYLCATSGTGRPGSYTFGSGTRLTVV.

The chain employs TRBV7-9 and TRBJ1-2; D gene ambiguous. Looked up from germline, CDR1 is SEHNR and CDR2 is FQNEAQ (reference sequence). V gave up 5 bases and J gave up 1 base, with 8 bases separating them. This CDR3 has 13 residues. Here the CDR3 reads CASSARDNYGYTF. CDR3 DNA: TGTGCCAGCAGCGCTAGGGATAACTATGGCTACACCTTC.

V usage is TRBV7-2 and J usage is TRBJ2-2; 8 bases match TRBD2. The CDR3 is made up of 15 amino acids. The germline V gene encodes CDR1 SGHTA and CDR2 FQGNSA. Germline trimming cut 2 bases from V and 6 bases from J; bases unmatched to any gene: 5. CDR3 nucleotides: TGTGCCAGCAGCTTAACGGGAGGGCCCGCCGGGGAGCTGTTTTTT. It codes for CASSLTGGPAGELFF.

This chain uses TRBV19 with TRBJ2-1; D is perhaps TRBD1 (6 bases). This CDR3 spans 16 amino acids. The V end was cut by 6 bases, the J end by 0 bases, with 15 bases between. Germline-derived CDR1 and CDR2 are LNHDA and SQIVND (reference sequence). The CDR3 nucleotides are TGTGCCAGTAGACCGGGACAATTGAGCTCCTACAATGAGCAGTTCTTC. Translation: CASRPGQLSSYNEQFF.

V usage is TRBV6-6 and J usage is TRBJ2-7; no reliable D call. Germline CDR1 is MNHNY and CDR2 is SVGAGI (reference sequence). Deletions cut 10 bases from V and 5 bases from J, with 15 bases between. The CDR3 spans 12 residues. The CDR3 DNA follows: TGTGCCACCAGATCCAGGAGCAACGAGCAGTACTTC. This gives the protein CATRSRSNEQYF.